The source of this TCR beta chain is a study of Graves' ophthalmopathy and Graves' hyperthyroidism (dated by TCRdb to about 2018). Notes on the research overall: Peripheral blood was collected at initial diagnosis, before any treatment. The study used signatures of the TCR beta repertoire to tell Graves' ophthalmopathy apart from Graves' hyperthyroidism and to predict which patients would progress to ophthalmopathy. In total, approximately 140 blood samples were TCR-sequenced: 40 to 45 ophthalmopathy, roughly 80 hyperthyroidism and some 17 hyperthyroidism-to-ophthalmopathy patients. To explore V-J signatures distinguishing ophthalmopathy from hyperthyroidism, a discovery set of about a hundred patients (roughly 45 ophthalmopathy, roughly 55 stable hyperthyroidism) was enrolled. For independent validation, a separate cohort was made up of 18 hyperthyroidism patients plus 17 patients who later progressed from hyperthyroidism to ophthalmopathy. In roughly 6 hyperthyroidism patients, T-cell repertoires of thyroid tissue and blood were compared. Following sample collection, hyperthyroidism patients were given methimazole at a starting dose of 30 mg daily, and ophthalmopathy patients were given high-dose intravenous methylprednisolone. The approximately 100 discovery patients were randomly split 7:3 into training and test sets. What the study reported, not specific to this receptor: Sample size was not statistically predetermined, and group allocation was not concealed from the investigators. In cross-validation, the 13-signature model distinguished ophthalmopathy from stable hyperthyroidism with more than 85% sensitivity and 81.08% specificity, while in the test set the corresponding values were 80% and 75%. Among expanded thyroid clonotypes with frequency above 0.001, most also showed up in blood, which suggests that blood repertoires may reflect the thyroid immune response. In validation, the model predicted ophthalmopathy progression with about 70% sensitivity and 72.22% specificity; some 13 predicted patients were CT-confirmed with GO in a median of approximately six months.

For repertoire sequencing, the TCR beta CDR3 regions were amplified from RNA transcripts. HTBI primers and the Qiagen OneStep RT-PCR kit were used in a first-round RT-PCR, which was followed by a second-round multiplex PCR, size selection and purification. Sequencing of the libraries was carried out on an Illumina HiSeq2000 in paired-end mode with 100 bp reads. The authors' pipeline ran thus. SOAPnuke was used to process the reads, removing any read that contained adapters or uncalled bases, had a mean Phred below 15, or lacked an exact match to the constant primer or identifier. High-quality paired reads were merged with COPE v1.2.5. Unique nucleotide sequences were defined as clonotypes and aligned to IMGT TRB V, D and J references using MiTCR v1.1. Only V-J combinations with frequency above 0.0001 were analysed, covering over 98% of repertoires. For each V-J combination, a TCR clonal expansion and chaos score was defined as the ratio of F50 clonal expansion to chaos observed in the TCRdist matrix. Welch's t-statistics and random forest were used to narrow the features down to 13 V-J combinations, which were then fed into a naive Bayes classifier. The Morisita-Horn index was used to measure how similar the thyroid and blood repertoires were. The public reads were reprocessed in TCRdb via fastp at Q25 and MiXCR, keeping in-frame beta chains. Rows with a matching CDR3 protein are joined into one entry that keeps the most common DNA and genes. The V and J calls were not made by the authors but by TCRdb's processing. The sample table lists roughly 480,000 distinct CDR3 sequences, roughly an eighth of them with a count of one. About 9.4% of the sample is taken by the ten largest.

Ophthalmopathy patients were characterized by moderately to severely active disease, a Clinical Activity Score of at least 3, a NOSPECS grade of at least 4, and a disease duration under 3 months. Patients were excluded if they had other autoimmune diseases, uncontrolled infections, pregnancy or lactation. Diagnosis relied on clinical symptoms, serum thyroxine, TRAb, thyroid ultrasound and orbital computed tomography. Ficoll-Paque density gradient centrifugation was used to isolate PBMCs from around 10 ml of fresh peripheral blood. Trizol reagent was used to extract the total RNA, and its quality was then checked on an Agilent 2100 Bioanalyzer. Reading from cysteine to phenylalanine, the CDR3 counts 17 amino acids. The DNA shown is the 51-base CDR3, in frame from base 1. CDR1 and CDR2 are read off the germline V gene (reference sequence) as LNHDA and SQIVND. The junction shows trimming of 5 bases on V and 0 bases on J, plus 17 bases between the germline ends.

In its sample, this clonotype was seen a few times. Its antigen remains undetermined. Per-base qualities were not stored, and no clone one base away is much larger. Material for sequencing was blood. The rearrangement combines TRBV19 with TRBJ1-5; too little of a D gene remains to name it. The source of this sequence is a woman in her 30s with Graves' ophthalmopathy. Donor details come from another sample of the same person, matched by shared clones. The CDR3 protein is CASSPPWRATSNQPQHF. The nucleotide sequence is TGTGCCAGTAGTCCCCCGTGGAGGGCTACTAGCAATCAGCCCCAGCATTTT.